These 8 T cell receptor beta chains originate from one sample sequenced in a study of blood T cell repertoires in COVID-19. Repertoires were generated with immunoSEQ multiplex PCR, while TCRdb's copy carries only in-frame clones and drops some. The data contain about 200,000 clones, more than 75% of them singletons. Material: peripheral blood. These receptors were collected from a human donor in a cohort sampled during active COVID-19.

The rearrangement uses TRBV2 and TRBJ1-2, with a tentative D call TRBD1 (5 bases). The V and J ends lost 3 bases and 0 bases respectively, with 11 bases between them. The CDR3 has 15 amino acids. CDR1 is SNHLY, CDR2 FYNNEI, per germline. CDR3 sequence reads: CASSDGGLANYGYTF. The CDR3 DNA reads TGTGCCAGCAGTGACGGGGGGTTAGCTAACTATGGCTACACCTTC.

J is TRBJ2-5 and V is TRBV7-6, with 9 bases fitting TRBD2. The last part of the DNA fits TRBJ2-7 better; the J call may be wrong. This CDR3 has 16 amino acids. CDR1 and CDR2 from the germline V gene are SGHVS and FNYEAQ. CDR3 sequence reads: CASSLGWRGRAGEQYF. CDR3 DNA: TGTGCCAGCAGCTTAGGGTGGCGCGGGAGGGCCGGCGAGCAGTACTTC.

The rearrangement joins TRBV29-1 to TRBJ2-3; no clear D gene. Germline V CDR1 and CDR2: SQVTM, ANQGSEA. The length of the CDR3 is 12 residues. V gave up 2 bases and J gave up 0 bases, with 3 bases separating them. CDR3 DNA: TGCAGCGTTGAAACTAGCACAGATACGCAGTATTTT. It translates to CSVETSTDTQYF.

This clone is a singleton in its sample. V and J are TRBV5-1 and TRBJ2-5, with 11 bases lining up with TRBD2. This CDR3 contains 17 residues. Germline CDR1 reads SGHRS; CDR2 reads YFSETQ. The V gene end was trimmed by 0 bases and the J gene end by 0 bases; junction bases not matched to a gene: 4. The CDR3 sequence: CASSLGLAGRYQETQYF. The CDR3 DNA sequence: TGCGCCAGCAGCTTGGGACTAGCGGGGAGGTACCAAGAGACCCAGTACTTC.

The chain uses TRBV5-1 and TRBJ2-1; 7 bases align to TRBD1. The CDR3 runs to 15 residues. The germline CDR1 and CDR2 sequences are SGHRS and YFSETQ. Unmatched junction bases numbered 7, after V lost 3 bases and J lost 4 bases. The CDR3 DNA is TGCGCCAGCAGCTCCACAGACAGGGATTACAATGAGCAGTTCTTC. This encodes CASSSTDRDYNEQFF.

The chain links TRBV15 to TRBJ2-1; TRBD2 matches at 8 bases. The germline CDR1 and CDR2 sequences are LNHNV and YYDKDF (reference sequence). V lost 0 bases, J lost 4 bases, and 8 bases stayed unmatched. This CDR3 has 17 residues. The CDR3 DNA reads as TGTGCCACCAGCAGAGATGTACTCCCGGGGGGGTACAATGAGCAGTTCTTC. Protein: CATSRDVLPGGYNEQFF.

The chain links TRBV7-6 to TRBJ1-5; 9 bases agree with TRBD1. CDR3 length: 16 residues. Germline V CDR1 and CDR2: SGHVS, FNYEAQ. Trimming took 0 bases from V and 3 from J; bases not matched to a gene: 3. For the CDR3, the DNA is TGTGCCAGCAGCTTAGCGGGACAGGGAGTCAATCAGCCCCAGCATTTT. Protein product: CASSLAGQGVNQPQHF.

This chain connects TRBV7-2 to TRBJ1-1, with 7 bases matching TRBD1. Germline lookup yields CDR1 SGHTA and CDR2 FQGNSA. V was pared by 5 bases and J by 1 base, with 10 bases of the junction left unmatched. The length of the CDR3 is 16 residues. The CDR3 reads CASSPTGASRNTEAFF. The CDR3 bases are TGTGCCAGCAGCCCCACAGGGGCCTCCCGGAACACTGAAGCTTTCTTT.